This TCR beta chain derives from a study of blood T cell repertoires in COVID-19. Study as a whole: Acute and convalescent COVID-19 samples came from the United States, Italy and Spain. Sources were T cells, B-cell-depleted T cells, or PBMCs; the material itself was cDNA or gDNA.

As handled by the study authors: Amplifying reference gene primers gave estimates of nucleated cell counts. Only in-frame clones appear in the TCRdb table, and some are missing; sequencing was by immunoSEQ multiplex PCR. For V, J and clone size, that table is used; D and trimming come from the DNA. The sample shows under 85,000 clones, about 70% of them seen only once. The CDR3 runs to 15 residues. Trimming stripped 0 bases from V and 2 bases from J, with 10 bases between. Germline CDR1 reads SGDLS; CDR2 reads YYNGEE. The source material was peripheral blood. V and J are TRBV9 and TRBJ2-3, with a weak D call TRBD2 (6 bases). This clonotype originated in a woman of 80 years or more with active or convalescent COVID-19. The CDR3 is CASSVAGTHTDTQYF. CDR3 in DNA: TGTGCCAGCAGCGTAGCGGGGACTCACACAGATACGCAGTATTTT.